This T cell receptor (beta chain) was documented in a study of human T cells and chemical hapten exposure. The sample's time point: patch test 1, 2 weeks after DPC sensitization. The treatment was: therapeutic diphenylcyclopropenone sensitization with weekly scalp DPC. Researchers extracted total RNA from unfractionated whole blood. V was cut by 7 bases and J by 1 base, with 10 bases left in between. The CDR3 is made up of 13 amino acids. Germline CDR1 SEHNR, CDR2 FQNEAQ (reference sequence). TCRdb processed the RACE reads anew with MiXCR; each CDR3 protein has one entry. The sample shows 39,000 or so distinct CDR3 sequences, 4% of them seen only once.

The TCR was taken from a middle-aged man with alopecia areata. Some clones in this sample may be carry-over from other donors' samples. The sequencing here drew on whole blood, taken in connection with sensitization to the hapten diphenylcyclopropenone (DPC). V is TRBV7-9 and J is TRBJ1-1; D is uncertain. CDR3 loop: CASTTHPNTEAFF. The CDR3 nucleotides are TGTGCCAGCACCACACACCCGAACACTGAAGCTTTCTTT.